This T cell receptor beta chain originates from a study of control samples from healthy donors and cancer patients. Only in-frame clones appear in the TCRdb table, and some are missing; sequencing was by immunoSEQ multiplex PCR. This table has about 130,000 clones, 85% to 95% appearing once. CDR3 length equals 17 residues. V lost 0 bases and J lost 3, with 15 bases in between. The V gene's germline CDR1 is LGHNA and CDR2 YNFKEQ. This clone was picked up one time. Sequenced input: PBMCs. This receptor was identified in a man aged 55 to 70 with colorectal cancer. The rearrangement links TRBV4-2 to TRBJ1-3; the D gene is possibly TRBD1 (5 bases). The CDR3 region has the DNA TGTGCCAGCAGCCAAGATTGGGGGGGAAGAAGTGGAAACACCATATATTTT. It codes for CASSQDWGGRSGNTIYF.